This is a list of T cell receptor beta chains from one sample in a study of blood T cell repertoires in COVID-19. Here immunoSEQ multiplex PCR was the method, and the copy in TCRdb shows in-frame clones only, minus some. This sample has roughly 120,000 clones, with 60% to 80% found just once. Sequenced material: peripheral blood. The receptors derive from a woman aged 80 or over with active or convalescent COVID-19. CDR3s include the opening cysteine and the closing phenylalanine or tryptophan. The D gene is left open where the match is weak. Size values are once, few and many counts, or a class for expanded clones, and some rows have none.

d_gene: .; abundance: few; v_gene: TRBV5-1; j_gene: TRBJ1-4; CDR3nt: TGCGCCAGCAGCTTAGCAGGCTCTGCAACTAATGAAAAACTGTTTTTT; CDR3aa: CASSLAGSATNEKLFF
d_gene: TRBD2; abundance: few; v_gene: TRBV11-2; j_gene: TRBJ2-1; CDR3nt: TGTGCCAGCAGCTCCCCGACTAGCGGCTCCTACAATGAGCAGTTCTTC; CDR3aa: CASSSPTSGSYNEQFF
d_gene: .; abundance: few; v_gene: TRBV19; j_gene: TRBJ1-4; CDR3nt: TGTGCCAGTAGTATTTCCCGGGGAGACGAAAAACTGTTTTTT; CDR3aa: CASSISRGDEKLFF
d_gene: .; abundance: once; v_gene: TRBV7-9; j_gene: TRBJ1-2; CDR3nt: TGTGCCAGCAGCGCTTCAGGGGCCTATGGCTACACCTTC; CDR3aa: CASSASGAYGYTF
d_gene: TRBD1; abundance: .; v_gene: TRBV7-2; j_gene: TRBJ1-5; CDR3nt: TGTGCCAGCAGCCGCTGGACAGGGTATGATCAGCCCCAGCATTTT; CDR3aa: CASSRWTGYDQPQHF
d_gene: .; abundance: .; v_gene: TRBV14; j_gene: TRBJ2-1; CDR3nt: TGTGCCAGCAGCCCCAGAACAGGGAAAGGGGCCTACAATGAGCAGTTCTTC; CDR3aa: CASSPRTGKGAYNEQFF
d_gene: .; abundance: .; v_gene: TRBV18; j_gene: TRBJ2-2; CDR3nt: TGTGCCAGCTCACCACGTGTCCGGGGAGACGGCACCGGGGAGCTGTTTTTT; CDR3aa: CASSPRVRGDGTGELFF
d_gene: TRBD2; abundance: .; v_gene: TRBV7-7; j_gene: TRBJ2-5; CDR3nt: TGTGCTAGCAGCCTCCGAGGCGGGAGAGAAGAGACCCAGTACTTC; CDR3aa: CASSLRGGREETQYF
d_gene: .; abundance: .; v_gene: TRBV6-1; j_gene: TRBJ1-2; CDR3nt: TGTGCCAGCAGTGAAAGGGGGGGCTACACCTTC; CDR3aa: CASSERGGYTF
d_gene: .; abundance: .; v_gene: TRBV5-1; j_gene: TRBJ2-2; CDR3nt: TGCGCCAGCAGCTTGGCCATGAACACCGGGGAGCTGTTTTTT; CDR3aa: CASSLAMNTGELFF
d_gene: .; abundance: .; v_gene: TRBV2; j_gene: TRBJ2-7; CDR3nt: TGTGCCAGCAGCGGGGACTCGGGAGAGCAGTACTTC; CDR3aa: CASSGDSGEQYF
d_gene: TRBD1; abundance: .; v_gene: TRBV28; j_gene: TRBJ1-2; CDR3nt: TGTGCCAGCAGTCCGATGGGGGACAGGGGTCATGGCTACACCTTC; CDR3aa: CASSPMGDRGHGYTF
d_gene: .; abundance: .; v_gene: TRBV6-2/TRBV6-3; j_gene: TRBJ1-3; CDR3nt: TGTGCCAGCAGTGTGCGGCCCCCACGGAACACCATATATTTT; CDR3aa: CASSVRPPRNTIYF
d_gene: .; abundance: .; v_gene: TRBV5-4; j_gene: TRBJ1-4; CDR3nt: TGTGCCAGCAGCGTGCAGACCGGTCGGGCTAATGAAAAACTGTTTTTT; CDR3aa: CASSVQTGRANEKLFF
d_gene: .; abundance: few; v_gene: TRBV5-1; j_gene: TRBJ1-2; CDR3nt: TGCGCCAGCAGCCTCGTCGGTAGTCTATCCTCCTATGGCTACACCTTC; CDR3aa: CASSLVGSLSSYGYTF
d_gene: TRBD2; abundance: .; v_gene: TRBV5-8; j_gene: TRBJ2-1; CDR3nt: TGTGCCAGCAGCTCTTTAGCGGGAGGACGCTACAATGAGCAGTTCTTC; CDR3aa: CASSSLAGGRYNEQFF
d_gene: TRBD2; abundance: .; v_gene: TRBV7-9; j_gene: TRBJ2-3; CDR3nt: TGTGCCAGCAGCTCTCGTGGACTAGCGAGTTATACGCAGTATTTT; CDR3aa: CASSSRGLASYTQYF
d_gene: TRBD2; abundance: .; v_gene: TRBV29-1; j_gene: TRBJ2-3; CDR3nt: TGCAGCGTAGAAGGGACTAGCGGGCTTGATACGCAGTATTTT; CDR3aa: CSVEGTSGLDTQYF
d_gene: TRBD1; abundance: .; v_gene: TRBV7-9; j_gene: TRBJ1-2; CDR3nt: TGTGCCAGCAGCCCGCAGACAGGGGGCGACTATGGCTACACCTTC; CDR3aa: CASSPQTGGDYGYTF
d_gene: TRBD1; abundance: .; v_gene: TRBV4-3; j_gene: TRBJ1-2; CDR3nt: TGCGCCAGCAGCCGAGGACAGGGGGCACGGGGCTACACCTTC; CDR3aa: CASSRGQGARGYTF
d_gene: TRBD1; abundance: once; v_gene: TRBV4-1; j_gene: TRBJ1-3; CDR3nt: TGCGCCAGCAGCCTAAGGACAGGGGGGGACACCATATATTTT; CDR3aa: CASSLRTGGDTIYF
d_gene: .; abundance: .; v_gene: TRBV5-8; j_gene: TRBJ2-5; CDR3nt: TGTGCCAGCAGCTTGGTAGGGGCGAGGGAGACCCAGTACTTC; CDR3aa: CASSLVGARETQYF
d_gene: TRBD2; abundance: .; v_gene: TRBV5-1; j_gene: TRBJ2-1; CDR3nt: TGCGCCAGCAGCATCATGACTAGCGCAACCTACAATGAGCAGTTCTTC; CDR3aa: CASSIMTSATYNEQFF
d_gene: TRBD2; abundance: .; v_gene: TRBV28; j_gene: TRBJ2-1; CDR3nt: TGTGCCAGCAGTTTCCTACCCGCGTCCTTTAGCGGGAACAAAGGGTACAATGAGCAGTTCTTC; CDR3aa: CASSFLPASFSGNKGYNEQFF
d_gene: TRBD2; abundance: .; v_gene: TRBV5-1; j_gene: TRBJ2-7; CDR3nt: TGCGCCAGCAGCTTGGTGTGGACTAGCGGGAGTATGTCTTCCTACGAGCAGTACTTC; CDR3aa: CASSLVWTSGSMSSYEQYF
d_gene: .; abundance: few; v_gene: TRBV29-1; j_gene: TRBJ1-2; CDR3nt: TGCAGCGTAGCTGCCAGGGCCGATGGCTACACCTTC; CDR3aa: CSVAARADGYTF
d_gene: TRBD1; abundance: .; v_gene: TRBV18; j_gene: TRBJ1-2; CDR3nt: TGTGCCAGCTCACCACGACAGGGCCTTAACTATGGCTACACCTTC; CDR3aa: CASSPRQGLNYGYTF
d_gene: .; abundance: .; v_gene: TRBV20-1; j_gene: TRBJ2-7; CDR3nt: TGCAGTGCTGGGCTGCCCTACGAGCAGTACTTC; CDR3aa: CSAGLPYEQYF
d_gene: .; abundance: .; v_gene: TRBV7-3; j_gene: TRBJ1-5; CDR3nt: TGTGCCAGCAGCCAGGGGTCCGGGAGCAATCAGCCCCAGCATTTT; CDR3aa: CASSQGSGSNQPQHF
d_gene: .; abundance: .; v_gene: TRBV19; j_gene: TRBJ1-6; CDR3nt: TGTGCCAGTAGTAAACTGAATTCACCCCTCCACTTT; CDR3aa: CASSKLNSPLHF
d_gene: .; abundance: .; v_gene: TRBV7-6; j_gene: TRBJ2-1; CDR3nt: TGTGCCAGCAGCCAGCAGGAGGGTTACTACAATGAGCAGTTCTTC; CDR3aa: CASSQQEGYYNEQFF
d_gene: TRBD1; abundance: .; v_gene: TRBV3-1/TRBV3-2; j_gene: TRBJ2-2; CDR3nt: TGTGCCAGCAGCCCCGACCTTTGGGAGACAGGGGGTCCCGGGGAGCTGTTTTTT; CDR3aa: CASSPDLWETGGPGELFF
d_gene: .; abundance: .; v_gene: TRBV6-6; j_gene: TRBJ1-1; CDR3nt: TGTGCCAGCAGTTACGGGCAGGGTGCGAACACTGAAGCTTTCTTT; CDR3aa: CASSYGQGANTEAFF
d_gene: TRBD2; abundance: .; v_gene: TRBV19; j_gene: TRBJ2-7; CDR3nt: TGTGCCAGTAGTACTGGGTTCTTAGGGACTAGCGGGAACTACGAGCAGTACTTC; CDR3aa: CASSTGFLGTSGNYEQYF
d_gene: .; abundance: .; v_gene: TRBV5-1; j_gene: TRBJ2-3; CDR3nt: TGCGCCAGCAGCCAGCGAACGACAGATACGCAGTATTTT; CDR3aa: CASSQRTTDTQYF
d_gene: .; abundance: few; v_gene: TRBV5-1; j_gene: TRBJ2-5; CDR3nt: TGCGCCAGCAGCGCACTACAAGAGACCCAGTACTTC; CDR3aa: CASSALQETQYF
d_gene: .; abundance: .; v_gene: TRBV6-2/TRBV6-3; j_gene: TRBJ1-4; CDR3nt: TGTGCCAGCAGTCCCCCCGGGGCAACTAATGAAAAACTGTTTTTT; CDR3aa: CASSPPGATNEKLFF
d_gene: .; abundance: .; v_gene: TRBV7-2; j_gene: TRBJ1-2; CDR3nt: TGTGCCAGCAGCGAGGCGACAGGCTATGGCTACACCTTC; CDR3aa: CASSEATGYGYTF
d_gene: TRBD2; abundance: .; v_gene: TRBV20-1; j_gene: TRBJ2-1; CDR3nt: TGCAGTGCTAGTCGGGCTAGCGGCTACAATGAGCAGTTCTTC; CDR3aa: CSASRASGYNEQFF
d_gene: .; abundance: .; v_gene: TRBV29-1; j_gene: TRBJ1-1; CDR3nt: TGCAGCGTTGACTTCGCGGGGGATCGGGCTTTCTTT; CDR3aa: CSVDFAGDRAFF
d_gene: TRBD1; abundance: .; v_gene: TRBV9; j_gene: TRBJ2-3; CDR3nt: TGTGCCAGCAGCGCCAGGGGGTTGGTCGCAGATACGCAGTATTTT; CDR3aa: CASSARGLVADTQYF
d_gene: .; abundance: .; v_gene: TRBV21-1; j_gene: TRBJ1-1; CDR3nt: TGTGCCAGCAGCAAAGTAGGGGGGGTAAGGGGCACTGAAGCTTTCTTT; CDR3aa: CASSKVGGVRGTEAFF
d_gene: .; abundance: .; v_gene: TRBV28; j_gene: TRBJ1-2; CDR3nt: TGTGCCAGCAGAACTTTATACTACTATGGCTACACCTTC; CDR3aa: CASRTLYYYGYTF
d_gene: .; abundance: .; v_gene: TRBV7-3; j_gene: TRBJ2-1; CDR3nt: TGTGCCAGCAGCTTAACGTGGAGTAGCGGCGTCTCTGAGCAGTTCTTC; CDR3aa: CASSLTWSSGVSEQFF
d_gene: TRBD2; abundance: .; v_gene: TRBV7-9; j_gene: TRBJ2-1; CDR3nt: TGTGCCAGCAGAAGGGGACTAGGGTCGGGAAATGAGCAGTTCTTC; CDR3aa: CASRRGLGSGNEQFF
d_gene: TRBD2; abundance: .; v_gene: TRBV5-1; j_gene: TRBJ2-3; CDR3nt: TGCGCCAGCAGCGCACTAGCGGGAGCAGATACGCAGTATTTT; CDR3aa: CASSALAGADTQYF
d_gene: TRBD2; abundance: .; v_gene: TRBV7-3; j_gene: TRBJ2-1; CDR3nt: TGTGCCAGCAGCCCCCAAGCGGGAGCGGTTGATGAGCAGTTCTTC; CDR3aa: CASSPQAGAVDEQFF
d_gene: TRBD2; abundance: .; v_gene: TRBV24-1; j_gene: TRBJ2-2; CDR3nt: TGTGCCACCAGTGATTCTAGCGGGAGGGACACCGGGGAGCTGTTTTTT; CDR3aa: CATSDSSGRDTGELFF
d_gene: TRBD2; abundance: few; v_gene: TRBV10-3; j_gene: TRBJ2-2; CDR3nt: TGTGCCATCAGTGAATCGAGGGAGGGCACCGGGGAGCTGTTTTTT; CDR3aa: CAISESREGTGELFF
d_gene: TRBD1; abundance: .; v_gene: TRBV29-1; j_gene: TRBJ2-4; CDR3nt: TGCAGCGTATTACAGGGGGCGGGGAACATTCAGTACTTC; CDR3aa: CSVLQGAGNIQYF
d_gene: .; abundance: .; v_gene: TRBV11-3; j_gene: TRBJ2-2; CDR3nt: TGTGCCAGCAGCTCGGGCGAAGGACTCCCCCTGTTTTTT; CDR3aa: CASSSGEGLPLFF
d_gene: .; abundance: .; v_gene: TRBV4-2; j_gene: TRBJ1-5; CDR3nt: TGTGCCAGCCGGCGAACAGGCGACGGGAGCAATCAGCCCCAGCATTTT; CDR3aa: CASRRTGDGSNQPQHF
d_gene: TRBD2; abundance: .; v_gene: TRBV28; j_gene: TRBJ2-1; CDR3nt: TGTGCCAGCAGTCCAGGACTAGCTGTGAATGAGCAGTTCTTC; CDR3aa: CASSPGLAVNEQFF
d_gene: .; abundance: .; v_gene: TRBV10-3; j_gene: TRBJ1-5; CDR3nt: TGTGCCATCAGTGAGACGGGGAGTAGCAATCAGCCCCAGCATTTT; CDR3aa: CAISETGSSNQPQHF
d_gene: TRBD1; abundance: .; v_gene: TRBV9; j_gene: TRBJ2-2; CDR3nt: TGTGCCAGCAGCGCGGACAGGGGAGCCGGGGAGCTGTTTTTT; CDR3aa: CASSADRGAGELFF
d_gene: TRBD2; abundance: once; v_gene: TRBV29-1; j_gene: TRBJ2-5; CDR3nt: TGCAGCGTACGAACTCTAGCGGGAGGCGGAGAGACCCAGTACTTC; CDR3aa: CSVRTLAGGGETQYF
d_gene: .; abundance: .; v_gene: TRBV5-1; j_gene: TRBJ2-1; CDR3nt: TGCGCCAGCAGCCTGACGGGGTACAATGAGCAGTTCTTC; CDR3aa: CASSLTGYNEQFF